The source of this T cell receptor (beta chain) is a study of monozygotic twins with inflammatory bowel disease. Study-wide findings and caveats: It was in IBD patients that TCRbeta diversity (inverse Simpson) was lower than in healthy co-twins.

From the 5' RACE reads, TCRdb lists one entry per CDR3 protein and no DNA. Its table lists over 100,000 distinct CDR3 sequences. Whole blood that had not undergone T cell sorting provided the isolated total RNA. CDR1 is SEHNR and CDR2 is FQNEAQ in the germline V gene (reference sequence). The CDR3 extends over 16 amino acids. Of note for this clonotype: Its target is unknown.

The receptor comes from a human donor with ulcerative colitis or Crohn's disease, or a healthy co-twin of an affected twin (not recorded which). J is TRBJ2-1 and V is TRBV7-9; TCRdb names TRBD1, which stays unverified in the absence of DNA. The sample taken for sequencing was blood. The CDR3 reads CASSASEQGALGGQFF.